This T cell receptor (beta chain) was recovered during a study of cytomegalovirus exposure and HLA in healthy donors (dated by TCRdb to 2017 to 2019). As for the study more broadly: According to an earlier analysis of 587 of the donors, 200 million or so T cells yielded over 100 million unique TCR beta sequences and approximately 300 Gb of sequence data. About 280 gigabases of sequencing data and some 85 million unique TCR sequences were included in an early release covering several hundred HLA-typed donors. The genetic ancestry cluster associated with self-reported Caucasian donors included 81% of the roughly 360 genotyped donors. The study aimed to test whether signatures of past pathogen exposure could be identified by cataloging public T cell receptors. The study used immunosequencing to profile the T cell repertoires of some 600 subjects and linked those repertoires to cytomegalovirus serostatus. In addition to the first cohort of 666 subjects, a separate validation cohort of about 120 different subjects was used. To predict cytomegalovirus infection status, the study brought together high-throughput TCR immunosequencing, statistical association of individual TCRs with disease status, and machine learning. A later analysis re-examined previously published TCR beta repertoires from about 670 donors and added high-resolution HLA genotyping to investigate patterns of TCR occurrence. Rather than using new phenotypic data, the later analysis identified candidate immune exposures from TCR beta sequences and from how often those sequences occurred across donors. To decide whether each TCR beta V gene segment behaved as functional or pseudogenic, an earlier analysis of 587 of the donors relied on high-throughput TCR beta sequencing. Donor age, sex, ethnicity and CMV serostatus were collected together with the repertoire data. In a later genetic analysis, genome-wide SNP genotypes for about three fifths of the roughly 670 donors were used, and that subset was treated as a discovery cohort. All discovery cohort repertoires had been generated on a single sequencing platform. HLA typing covered class I and class II loci at four-digit resolution. The number of typed donors differed by locus: about 629-630 for A, B, C, DRB1 and DQB1; approximately 520 for DQA1; around 580 for DPA1; and around 450 for DPB1. Roughly five DR-DQ haplotypes were handled as single units for association and clustering because linkage in the cohort was strong. Across 398 genotyped donors of the cohort, an average of 235,054 unique TCR beta nucleotide sequences per donor were sequenced, and roughly a sixth of those sequences were non-productive.

The cohort comprised under 700 healthy bone marrow donors. At the time of sampling, every cohort member was nominally healthy, though immune exposures that went unrecorded were likely present. The donor tested CMV seropositive, placing the donor among the roughly 300 seropositive members of the cohort. A peripheral blood sample was provided by each donor, and peripheral blood mononuclear cells were used for TCR beta sequencing. The Qiagen DNeasy Blood Extraction Kit was used to extract genomic DNA from the blood cell samples. The full study reports these points: At a false discovery rate of 0.05, a later analysis linked 16,000 or so TCR beta sequences to specific HLA alleles. A later analysis found that HLA-associated TCR beta chains were more clonally expanded and had lower generation probabilities than equally common non-associated chains. The classifier was reported to diagnose cytomegalovirus status with high specificity and sensitivity in both the original cohort and the validation cohort. Assigning TCR associations to individual alleles was difficult when HLA alleles, especially DR and DQ, strongly co-occurred. The authors suggested that the approach could potentially be generalized to other disease states and immunological phenotypes. V-gene and J-gene trimming of TCR beta chains was associated with a missense DCLRE1C variant in a later genetic analysis, and the association was replicated in an independent cohort. A further reported finding was that TCR beta sequences accurately predicted the HLA-A and HLA-B alleles for most subjects in the first cohort. An earlier analysis of some 560 of the donors showed that most TCR beta V segments appeared in productive rearrangements either about 90% or about 30% of the time, which broadly matched IMGT annotations. In a later analysis, several top co-occurrence clusters were reported to appear linked to parvovirus B19, influenza, CMV and Epstein-Barr virus. In a later genetic analysis, fewer N-insertions in productive TCRs were reported among donors in an Asian-associated ancestry cluster than the 666-donor mean. Linkage disequilibrium might explain the correlated functional status among segregating V segments, but an unknown experimental factor could not be excluded. According to a later analysis, most CMV-associated TCR beta chains appeared to be HLA-restricted, and the HLA associations seemed to be driven largely by CMV exposure. HLA typing was unavailable for some donors at each locus, so association tests used only the typed subset. A later analysis found that TCR association rates varied across HLA loci, with DRB1 alleles showing the most associated TCRs and HLA-C alleles the fewest. The study listed 150 to 200 TCR beta chains as associated with cytomegalovirus. About 15 rarely observed V segments, including chromosome 9 orphons, were excluded from the earlier analysis of 550 to 700 of the donors because counts were too low. In vitro tests confirmed that three of the cytomegalovirus-associated TCR beta chains recognize cytomegalovirus antigens. Because the 87-base-pair reads could not distinguish some IMGT-functional V segments, including TRBV6-2 and TRBV6-3, those segments were excluded. A cluster of highly shared sequence variants was judged likely to be a technical artifact of the sequencing pipeline. Most TCR sequences were seen in very few donors, while some public TCRs were found in many individuals. Presence/absence analyses assumed roughly uniform sequencing depth across donors, an assumption that may not hold. In this cohort, only TCR beta chains were sequenced, and detectable features were limited by the absence of alpha or paired-chain data. For the cohort, immune exposure information was limited to CMV serostatus.

The library was obtained by the immunoSEQ multiplex PCR assay. For the multiplex PCR, a mixture combining 60 forward primers for TCR Vbeta segments and 13 reverse primers for TCR Jbeta segments was used. The CDR3 region of rearranged TCR beta genes was amplified from genomic DNA by a multiplex PCR assay. Amplified TCR beta libraries were sequenced as 87-base-pair reads on the Illumina HiSeq System. As for the authors' bioinformatics: A later analysis counted 65 million to 90 million unique TCR beta chains across the 550 to 700 repertoires, and about 10 million of these chains were shared by at least two donors. Raw reads were error-corrected and collapsed into unique sequences by a nearest-neighbor algorithm in which closely related sequences were merged to remove PCR and sequencing errors. To assign V, D and J gene segments, CDR3 sequences were aligned to IMGT reference sequences. For a sequence to be retained, at least a six-nucleotide match to both a V gene segment and a J gene segment was required. Rearrangements were called productive when the CDR3 lacked stop codons and stayed in frame with V and J; all others were non-productive. CDR3 was defined according to IMGT convention as the region running from the second conserved V-encoded cysteine to the conserved J-encoded phenylalanine. The earlier analysis of about 640 of the donors excluded any sequence lacking an unambiguous match to a single V gene segment. In an earlier analysis of a few hundred of the donors, a V segment was called functional when productive rearrangements were above 56.7%, and segregating when the standard deviation between donors exceeded 5%. A statistical classification framework was built for diagnosing cytomegalovirus status from the catalog of TCR beta chain sequences. In a later analysis, V and J genes were assigned by comparing TCR nucleotide sequences against IMGT/GENE-DB human TR gene sequences. In a later analysis, CDR3 sequences and most-parsimonious VDJ recombination scenarios were assigned using the TCRdist pipeline. In a later analysis, every TCR beta chain was defined by the combination of its CDR3 amino acid sequence and its V-gene family, and reads without a unique V-gene family were dropped. To address suspected cross-contamination and a sequencing artifact, a later analysis removed 550 to 750 highly shared, low-generation-probability nucleotide sequences. In a later analysis, a clonal expansion index for each public chain was calculated from normalized within-repertoire ranks of inferred template counts. Generation probabilities in a later analysis came from a VDJ recombination model fitted to out-of-frame rearrangements, and those results were checked against IGoR. A later analysis scored TCR-TCR, TCR-HLA and TCR-CMV co-occurrence with hypergeometric tests, applying a repertoire-size bias correction to TCR pairs. In a later analysis, false discovery rates were estimated by permuting HLA or CMV assignments 20 times. A later analysis grouped co-occurring TCRs with DBSCAN, adding TCRdist sequence similarity when clustering within HLA-allele-positive subsets. Co-occurrence clustering excluded repertoires with fewer than 30,000 or more than 120,000 public chains, plus five with anomalous nucleotide sharing. In TCRdb, the immuneACCESS table is reduced to in-frame sequences with V and J assigned. These tables do not hold every clone; where another copy was compared, an unresolved V gene accounts for under half, and the others remain unexplained. Clonal size and the V and J genes are those of that table, whereas D and trimming came from the DNA. Present in this sample are about 210,000 clones, roughly 87% of which were seen just once. The top ten clonotypes cover 4.5% to 7% of the sample.

The CDR3 contains 14 residues, cysteine and phenylalanine counted. Of the read, only the CDR3 DNA is kept; its 42 bases are in frame from base 1. CDR1 and CDR2, per the germline V gene, are SNHLY and FYNNEI. At the junction V is shortened by 7 bases and J by 4 bases; bases outside the gene matches: 9. This clone has just one count. The clone's antigen remains unknown. The sample holds no much larger clone one base away, and base qualities are not on file. The chain uses TRBV2 and TRBJ2-5; 7 nucleotides in the junction match TRBD1. The TCR sequence derives from a man aged 40-50 years in good health and CMV-seropositive. Sequenced material: PBMCs. The nucleotide sequence reads as follows: TGTGCCAGCAATCCAACAGGGGCGGGAGAGACCCAGTACTTC. This gives the protein CASNPTGAGETQYF.